This entry features one T cell receptor beta chain sequence. Antigen unknown. The PCR was carried out with 60 Vbeta primers and 13 Jbeta primers. Produced via immunoSEQ multiplex PCR; TCRdb's table is partial and in-frame only. This sample yields some 57,000 clones, of which roughly 50% are seen a single time; about 12% belongs to the top ten. Germline lookup yields CDR1 LNHDA and CDR2 SQIVND (reference sequence). The CDR3 has 15 residues. With 5 bases clipped from V and 5 bases from J, the junction kept 9 bases outside the gene matches. This sample is part of a study of cytomegalovirus exposure and HLA in healthy donors. Overall study findings and caveats: Specificity of a few CMV-associated chains for CMV antigens was verified in vitro.

This TCR was recovered from a human donor in good health. This chain uses TRBV19 with TRBJ1-5; TRBD1 matches 7 bases. The sequenced sample was PBMCs. CDR3 in amino acids: CASSGVRQGDQPQHF. The CDR3 DNA follows: TGTGCCAGTAGTGGGGTGCGACAGGGAGATCAGCCCCAGCATTTT. Combining the CDR3 with reference TRBV19 and TRBJ1-5 gives the whole variable domain DGGITQSPKYLFRKEGQNVTLSCEQNLNHDAMYWYRQDPGQGLRLIYYSQIVNDFQKGDIAEGYSVSREKKESFPLTVTSAQKNPTAFYLCASSGVRQGDQPQHFGDGTRLSIL.